Below are 20 T cell receptor beta chains sequenced from a single sample in a study of identical twins. Using its own MiXCR run on the 5' RACE reads, TCRdb lists one record per CDR3 protein. The table records about 530,000 distinct CDR3 sequences, around 15% of them present only once. These data also formed part of another study, on yellow fever vaccine responses in identical twins.

The source material was CD4+ T cells sorted from blood. These receptors were obtained from a woman between 18 and 30 years old in good health.

This clonotype showed up just a few times. The chain has TRBV20-1 and TRBJ2-2, with D perhaps TRBD1 (5 bases). The V gene's germline CDR1 is DFQATT and CDR2 SNEGSKA (reference sequence). With 3 bases removed from V and 2 bases from J, the gap between germline ends came to 16 bases. The CDR3 runs to 16 residues. As DNA, the CDR3 is TGCAGTGCTAGCAACTCGGACACCCAAAACACCGGGGAGCTGTTTTTT. Its translation: CSASNSDTQNTGELFF.

The chain carries TRBV12-3 or TRBV12-4 and TRBJ1-2; D gene ambiguous. CDR3 size: 12 residues. Trimming removed 7 bases at V and 4 bases at J, with 10 bases between. For the CDR3, the DNA is TGTGCCAGCACCCTAGACCGCTATGGCTACACCTTC. This encodes CASTLDRYGYTF.

Many counts were recorded for this clonotype. This chain links TRBV28 with TRBJ2-1; D might be TRBD1 or TRBD2, each matching 6 bases. This CDR3 contains 17 residues. The V end lost 1 base, the J end lost 6 bases, and 19 bases lay between the germline ends. Germline CDR1 MDHEN, CDR2 SYDVKM. The CDR3 sequence: CASSLYVGGRLPNEQFF. The CDR3 DNA reads TGTGCCAGCAGTTTATATGTCGGGGGCCGCCTTCCCAATGAGCAGTTCTTC.

This clonotype has just a few counts. This rearrangement joins TRBV11-2 to TRBJ2-7; D is uncertain. This CDR3 comprises 15 residues. Germline CDR1 is SGHAT and CDR2 is FQNNGV. The V and J ends lost 1 base and 2 bases respectively, with 12 bases between them. DNA of the CDR3: TGTGCCAGCAGCTTAGGGGTTTACAAAACCTACGAGCAGTACTTC. Protein: CASSLGVYKTYEQYF.

The J gene is TRBJ1-6, the V gene TRBV6-1; 7 bases are a match to TRBD1. With V trimmed by 6 bases and J by 8 bases, 10 bases remained unmatched. CDR1 is MNHNS and CDR2 is SASEGT in the germline V gene. The CDR3 consists of 15 residues. This CDR3 reads CASRTTDRDHSPLHF. The CDR3 coding sequence is TGTGCCAGCAGGACAACCGACAGGGATCATTCACCCCTCCACTTT.

This clonotype was recorded at least ten times. J is TRBJ2-1 and V is TRBV10-3; the match to TRBD2 covers 13 bases. Germline lookup yields CDR1 ENHRY and CDR2 SYGVKD. The ends lost 2 bases at V and 8 bases at J; junction bases unmatched: 9. The CDR3 totals 17 residues. In DNA, the CDR3 is TGTGCCATCAGTGAGCAACTAGCGGGAGGGCCTGGATATGAGCAGTTCTTC. This encodes CAISEQLAGGPGYEQFF.

The CDR3, as DNA: TGTGCCAGCAATACGGAGAACACCGGGGAGCTGTTTTTT. Translating gives CASNTENTGELFF. The chain is built from TRBV2 and TRBJ2-2; D unresolved. CDR1 is SNHLY, CDR2 FYNNEI, per germline. The CDR3 runs 13 residues. The germline V and J ends were trimmed by 7 bases and 1 base, with 7 bases remaining between them.

The CDR3 loop reads CSAAASGRPPGQYF. The DNA of the CDR3 is TGCAGTGCAGCGGCTAGCGGGAGACCTCCGGGGCAGTACTTC. The V and J genes are TRBV20-1 and TRBJ2-7; 10 positions match TRBD2. The V segment lost 6 bases and the J segment 9 bases; nucleotides outside the gene matches: 14. Germline V gives CDR1 DFQATT, CDR2 SNEGSKA (reference sequence). CDR3 length: 14 amino acids.

The V and J genes are TRBV20-1 and TRBJ2-5, with a weak D call TRBD2 (5 bases). Per germline, CDR1 DFQATT and CDR2 SNEGSKA (reference sequence). CDR3 length: 13 residues. Trimming cost V 6 bases and J 5 bases, with 16 bases left between them. CDR3 sequence reads: CSAPDYYKETQYF. The DNA of the CDR3 is TGCAGTGCACCAGACTACTATAAGGAGACCCAGTACTTC.

This clonotype was seen many times. The CDR3 sequence: CASTRNTGELFF. DNA for the CDR3: TGTGCCAGCACCCGAAACACCGGGGAGCTGTTTTTT. The chain is built from TRBV12-3 or TRBV12-4 and TRBJ2-2; D is uncertain. With 7 bases removed from V and 2 bases from J, the gap between germline ends came to 5 bases. This CDR3 has 12 residues.

This clonotype was detected only a few times. The rearrangement joins TRBV3-1 to TRBJ2-2; possible D gene TRBD2, 6 bases. Trimming shortened V by 2 bases and J by 2 bases, and 12 bases separated the two germline ends. The CDR3 covers 16 residues. Germline lookup yields CDR1 LGHDT and CDR2 YNNKEL (reference sequence). The CDR3 DNA reads as TGTGCCAGCAGCCAACTGGGGGGTGGCAACACCGGGGAGCTGTTTTTT. Translating gives CASSQLGGGNTGELFF.

J is TRBJ2-5 and V is TRBV6-5; D is uncertain. There are 16 residues in the CDR3. Germline V gives CDR1 MNHEY, CDR2 SVGAGI. Trimming removed 0 bases from V and 1 base from J, with 12 bases in between. Here the CDR3 reads CASSYSSRGAQETQYF. The CDR3 coding sequence is TGTGCCAGCAGTTACTCGTCCCGTGGCGCCCAAGAGACCCAGTACTTC.

The chain uses TRBV15 and TRBJ2-6; D might be TRBD1 or TRBD2, each matching 5 bases. In germline, CDR1 is LNHNV, CDR2 YYDKDF (reference sequence). The CDR3 contains 15 residues. Trimming removed 6 bases at V and 0 bases at J, with 9 bases between. The CDR3 sequence is CATRAGSSGANVLTF. The CDR3 DNA reads as TGTGCCACCAGAGCAGGGAGCTCTGGGGCCAACGTCCTGACTTTC.

J is TRBJ2-5 and V is TRBV20-1; the D is unclear. Germline V CDR1 and CDR2: DFQATT, SNEGSKA (reference sequence). Trimming removed 3 bases from V and 5 bases from J, with 7 bases in between. The CDR3 length is 11 residues. The CDR3 DNA is TGCAGTGCTAGCGAGATGGAGACCCAGTACTTC. Translating it yields CSASEMETQYF.

As for this clonotype: At one end the junction does not follow the germline gene, possibly because of a read error. V and J are TRBV6-2 or TRBV6-3 and TRBJ2-1; 10 nucleotides agree with TRBD2. CDR3 length: 17 amino acids. CDR1 is MNHEY, CDR2 SVGEGT, per germline. The CDR3 loop reads CASSYPGLAHSYNEQSF. CDR3 coding DNA: TGTGCCAGCAGTTACCCGGGACTAGCGCATTCCTACAATGAGCAGTCCTTC.

The sample holds many counts of this clonotype. CDR3 DNA: TGCAGCGCGGGTAGTGCAGCGAACACCGGGGAGCTGTTTTTT. Its translation: CSAGSAANTGELFF. The chain uses TRBV29-1 and TRBJ2-2; no definite D call. The V and J ends lost 7 bases and 0 bases respectively, with 12 bases between them. Germline V lookup: CDR1 SQVTM, CDR2 ANQGSEA. CDR3 size: 14 residues.

This clonotype was recorded at least ten times. The chain combines TRBV5-1 with TRBJ1-6; D is unresolved. The germline V and J ends were trimmed by 1 base and 7 bases, with 6 bases remaining between them. The CDR3 runs 13 residues. Germline CDR1 SGHRS, CDR2 YFSETQ. The CDR3 nucleotides are TGCGCCAGCAGCTTGACGGCAAATTCACCCCTCCACTTT. This translates into CASSLTANSPLHF. Full variable domain (remainder filled in from reference TRBV5-1 and TRBJ1-6): KAGVTQTPRYLIKTRGQQVTLSCSPISGHRSVSWYQQTPGQGLQFLFEYFSETQRNKGNFPGRFSGRQFSNSRSEMNVSTLELGDSALYLCASSLTANSPLHFGNGTRLTVT.

This clonotype was seen a handful of times. J is TRBJ2-1 and V is TRBV3-1, with 8 bases identical to TRBD2. The CDR3 is 16 amino acids. Trimming removed 4 bases from V and 0 bases from J; junction bases left unmatched: 5. The V gene's germline CDR1 is LGHDT and CDR2 YNNKEL (reference sequence). The CDR3 DNA is TGTGCCAGCAGCCCCTTAGCGGGGCACTCCTACAATGAGCAGTTCTTC. It yields the protein CASSPLAGHSYNEQFF.

This clonotype was counted many times. This rearrangement joins TRBV12-3 or TRBV12-4 to TRBJ1-2; the match to TRBD1 covers 10 bases. The CDR3 covers 14 residues. J gave up 8 bases and V 5 bases, and 8 bases lay outside the gene matches. CDR3 sequence reads: CASSIDRGRRGYTF. The CDR3 nucleotides are TGTGCCAGCAGTATAGACAGGGGGCGCAGGGGCTACACCTTC.

The V gene is TRBV10-3, the J gene TRBJ1-2; no clear D. The CDR3 loop spans 14 amino acids. The germline V gene encodes CDR1 ENHRY and CDR2 SYGVKD. Trimming pared 7 bases from V and 2 bases from J, leaving 14 bases between. CDR3 bases: TGTGCCATCAACCTACAGAGTACAAACTATGGCTACACCTTC. Translating gives CAINLQSTNYGYTF.